The 28 T cell receptor beta chains below come from one sample, sequenced in a study of shared clonotypes between healthy human individuals. Generated by immunoSEQ multiplex PCR, the TCRdb table keeps only in-frame clones and is missing some. This table has around 1,100,000 clones, about 80% appearing once. Sequencing used memory CD4+ T cells from PBMCs. The subset here: CD45RA-negative fraction. These receptors were taken from a man aged 18 to 30 in good health. Some clones in this sample may be carry-over from other donors' samples.

The J gene is TRBJ2-7, the V gene TRBV2; D is ambiguous. V was clipped by 6 bases and J by 2 bases, with 8 bases between them. Germline CDR1 is SNHLY and CDR2 is FYNNEI. The CDR3 has 12 amino acids. The CDR3 bases are TGTGCCAGCAGGCTCCCACCCTACGAGCAGTACTTC. Its protein product is CASRLPPYEQYF.

The chain recombines TRBV11-2 with TRBJ2-3, with 7 positions matching TRBD1. V dropped 7 bases and J dropped 0; count of bases not matched to a gene: 7. Germline CDR1 SGHAT, CDR2 FQNNGV. CDR3 length: 15 residues. The CDR3 region is CASTLWDRSTDTQYF. In DNA, the CDR3 is TGTGCCAGCACCCTCTGGGACAGAAGCACAGATACGCAGTATTTT.

The V gene is TRBV7-9, the J gene TRBJ2-1, with 10 positions matching TRBD2. This CDR3 region has 16 residues. V shed 6 bases, J shed 2 bases, and the junction held 7 bases outside the gene matches. Germline CDR1 SEHNR, CDR2 FQNEAQ (reference sequence). CDR3 amino acids: CASSDRTSGAYNEQFF. As DNA, the CDR3 is TGTGCCAGCAGTGACCGGACTAGCGGAGCCTACAATGAGCAGTTCTTC. Looking up the rest from reference TRBV7-9 and TRBJ2-1 gives the full variable domain: DTGVSQNPRHKITKRGQNVTFRCDPISEHNRLYWYRQTLGQGPEFLTYFQNEAQLEKSRLLSDRFSAERPKGSFSTLEIQRTEQGDSAMYLCASSDRTSGAYNEQFFGPGTRLTVL.

J is TRBJ1-5 and V is TRBV2, with 11 bases matching TRBD1. The CDR3 is 15 residues long. The V gene end was trimmed by 4 bases and the J gene end by 3 bases; junction bases not matched to a gene: 2. CDR1 SNHLY and CDR2 FYNNEI come from the germline V gene. The CDR3 region is CASSGTGGHNQPQHF. In DNA, the CDR3 is TGTGCCAGCAGTGGGACAGGGGGCCACAATCAGCCCCAGCATTTT.

The CDR3 region has the DNA TGTGCCAGCAAACGCAGCGGGAGGGCCACGGATACGCAGTATTTT. It is translated as CASKRSGRATDTQYF. The J gene is TRBJ2-3, the V gene TRBV9, with TRBD2 identical over 10 bases. This CDR3 has 15 amino acids. V gave up 6 bases and J gave up 6 bases; unmatched junction bases: 10. The germline V gene encodes CDR1 SGDLS and CDR2 YYNGEE. The full variable domain, its missing parts supplied by reference TRBV9 and TRBJ2-3, is DSGVTQTPKHLITATGQRVTLRCSPRSGDLSVYWYQQSLDQGLQFLIQYYNGEERAKGNILERFSAQQFPDLHSELNLSSLELGDSALYFCASKRSGRATDTQYFGPGTRLTVL.

This clone came up a few times. The gene calls are TRBV21-1 and TRBJ2-1; TRBD2 reflects the table's D call only, with no check against the DNA. TRBV21-1 is designated a pseudogene. The CDR3 totals 18 residues. CDR3 amino acids: CASSNIPPLAGDDNEQFF. CDR3 nucleotide sequence: TGTGCCAGCAGCAACATCCCCCCCCTAGCGGGGGACGACAATGAGCAGTTCTTC.

About this clone itself: Germline and junction disagree at one end, which may indicate a read error. The V call is TRBV6-4, the J call TRBJ1-2; D is unclear. Germline values: CDR1 MRHNA, CDR2 SNTAGT. The CDR3 has 13 residues. The CDR3 sequence is CASSYSIGPPYTF. The CDR3 DNA reads TGTGCCAGCAGTTACTCGATTGGGCCCCCATACACCTTC.

The chain is built from TRBV28 and TRBJ1-2; D perhaps matches TRBD1 (5 bases). The V end lost 4 bases, the J end lost 0 bases, and 12 bases lay between the germline ends. The CDR3 extends over 15 amino acids. The germline V gene has CDR1 MDHEN and CDR2 SYDVKM. The CDR3 DNA follows: TGTGCCAGCAGTTCACCTCAGGGAGCTAACTATGGCTACACCTTC. Translation gives CASSSPQGANYGYTF.

Note on this clone: The sample holds other DNA sequences that translate to the same CDR3. The rearrangement links TRBV5-4 to TRBJ2-7; TRBD2 matches 10 bases. The CDR3 is 15 amino acids. Looked up from germline, CDR1 is SGHNT and CDR2 is YYREEE (reference sequence). The V gene end was trimmed by 0 bases and the J gene end by 3 bases; junction bases not matched to a gene: 3. The CDR3 protein is CASSLAPSGSYEQYF. The CDR3 DNA reads as TGTGCCAGCAGCTTGGCCCCTAGCGGGAGCTACGAGCAGTACTTC.

This clone showed up just a few times. The rearrangement joins TRBV5-1 to TRBJ1-4; D remains unclear. The CDR3 spans 13 residues. V lost 0 bases and J lost 4, with 4 bases in between. Germline V CDR1 and CDR2: SGHRS, YFSETQ. The CDR3 nucleotides read TGCGCCAGCAGCTTGGCGAGTAATGAAAAACTGTTTTTT. It translates to CASSLASNEKLFF. The variable domain in full, completed from reference TRBV5-1 and TRBJ1-4, reads KAGVTQTPRYLIKTRGQQVTLSCSPISGHRSVSWYQQTPGQGLQFLFEYFSETQRNKGNFPGRFSGRQFSNSRSEMNVSTLELGDSALYLCASSLASNEKLFFGSGTQLSVL.

This chain uses TRBV11-2 with TRBJ2-2, with D tentatively TRBD1 (5 bases). The CDR3 consists of 19 residues. Trimming shortened V by 5 bases and J by 0 bases, and 22 bases separated the two germline ends. CDR1 SGHAT and CDR2 FQNNGV come from the germline V gene. CDR3 sequence: CASSPAQGQTLANTGELFF. The CDR3 region has the DNA TGTGCCAGCAGCCCCGCCCAGGGTCAGACCCTCGCGAACACCGGGGAGCTGTTTTTT.

CDR3 residues: CASSERIFTGELFF. CDR3 in DNA: TGTGCCAGCAGTGAAAGAATCTTCACCGGGGAGCTGTTTTTT. The gene calls are TRBV2 and TRBJ2-2; D gene unclear. V was trimmed by 2 bases and J by 4 bases, leaving 8 bases between them. The length of the CDR3 is 14 residues. The germline V gene has CDR1 SNHLY and CDR2 FYNNEI. Full variable domain (missing parts from reference TRBV2 and TRBJ2-2): EPEVTQTPSHQVTQMGQEVILRCVPISNHLYFYWYRQILGQKVEFLVSFYNNEISEKSEIFDDQFSVERPDGSNFTLKIRSTKLEDSAMYFCASSERIFTGELFFGEGSRLTVL.

The V call is TRBV9, the J call TRBJ2-1; TRBD2 matches 11 bases. CDR3 length: 17 residues. The ends lost 0 bases at V and 6 bases at J; junction bases unmatched: 8. Germline values: CDR1 SGDLS, CDR2 YYNGEE. Here the CDR3 reads CASSVVGLAERANEQFF. DNA for the CDR3: TGTGCCAGCAGCGTAGTGGGACTAGCGGAAAGGGCCAATGAGCAGTTCTTC.

This clone was seen ten or more times. This chain links TRBV5-6 with TRBJ2-1; D not certain. Per germline, CDR1 SGHDT and CDR2 YYEEEE. The CDR3 has 14 residues. The V end was cut by 4 bases, the J end by 7 bases, with 15 bases between. The CDR3 DNA sequence: TGTGCCAGCAGCCCTACTTATTTGAGAAATGAGCAGTTCTTC. Its translation is CASSPTYLRNEQFF.

J is TRBJ2-3 and V is TRBV7-9; TRBD2 might be the D (5 bases). Germline assignment: CDR1 SEHNR and CDR2 FQNEAQ (reference sequence). CDR3 length equals 14 residues. Trimming left V 5 bases short and J 8 bases short, with 17 bases between. The CDR3 region is CASSPTTGLRTQYF. DNA for the CDR3: TGTGCCAGCAGCCCGACTACCGGACTTCGTACGCAGTATTTT.

The chain uses TRBV18 and TRBJ1-2; D gene uncertain. This CDR3 has 17 residues. The V and J ends lost 2 bases and 3 bases respectively, with 19 bases between them. The germline gives CDR1 KGHSH, CDR2 LQKENI. For the CDR3, the DNA is TGTGCCAGCTCACCATATTTCTCCCAGGAGGAGTACTATGGCTACACCTTC. Protein product: CASSPYFSQEEYYGYTF. Looking up the rest from reference TRBV18 and TRBJ1-2 gives the full variable domain: NAGVMQNPRHLVRRRGQEARLRCSPMKGHSHVYWYRQLPEEGLKFMVYLQKENIIDESGMPKERFSAEFPKEGPSILRIQQVVRGDSAAYFCASSPYFSQEEYYGYTFGSGTRLTVV.

The chain employs TRBV27 and TRBJ2-7; 9 bases agree with TRBD1. Germline assignment: CDR1 MNHEY and CDR2 SMNVEV (reference sequence). V lost 5 bases, J lost 2 bases, and 7 bases stayed unmatched. The CDR3 sequence is 15 residues long. CDR3 protein: CASSPGTGWAYEQYF. The CDR3 bases are TGTGCCAGCAGTCCCGGGACAGGGTGGGCCTACGAGCAGTACTTC.

The chain uses TRBV11-3 and TRBJ2-2, with D possibly being TRBD1 or TRBD2 (5 bases each). The CDR3 loop spans 16 amino acids. The germline gives CDR1 SGHNT, CDR2 YENEEA. V lost 1 base and J 3 bases, leaving 12 bases between the germline ends. The CDR3 DNA reads as TGTGCCAGCAGCTTAGGACCGGGGCGGGACACCGGGGAGCTGTTTTTT. Translating gives CASSLGPGRDTGELFF.

The gene calls are TRBV7-9 and TRBJ2-7; 7 bases map to TRBD1. V shed 2 bases, J shed 3 bases, and the junction held 7 bases outside the gene matches. CDR1 is SEHNR, CDR2 FQNEAQ, per germline (reference sequence). The CDR3 consists of 15 residues. CDR3 loop: CASSLQQGNYYEQYF. In nucleotides, the CDR3 is TGTGCCAGCAGCTTACAACAGGGGAATTACTACGAGCAGTACTTC.

The chain links TRBV5-6 to TRBJ1-4, with unresolved D. V gave up 4 bases and J gave up 7 bases, with 11 bases separating them. Germline loops: CDR1 SGHDT, CDR2 YYEEEE. The CDR3 is 13 amino acids. The CDR3 is CASSLRITEKLFF. The CDR3 bases are TGTGCCAGCAGCCTCCGGATCACTGAAAAACTGTTTTTT.

The rearrangement links TRBV2 to TRBJ1-4; D might be TRBD1 (6 bases). V was pared by 5 bases and J by 1 base, with 11 bases between. Per the germline V gene, CDR1 is SNHLY and CDR2 is FYNNEI. The CDR3 totals 15 residues. CDR3 sequence reads: CASSREGVTNEKLFF. The CDR3 coding sequence is TGTGCCAGCAGTAGGGAGGGGGTAACTAATGAAAAACTGTTTTTT.

In its sample, this clone was seen once. Other nucleotide sequences from this sample produce the same CDR3. Here the CDR3 DNA reads TGCGCCAGCAGCTACGGACAGGGCGGGGAGACCCAGTACTTC. Amino acids: CASSYGQGGETQYF. The V call is TRBV5-1, the J call TRBJ2-5, with 8 bases that match TRBD1. Trimming at V came to 3 bases and at J to 5 bases, leaving 6 bases not matched to a gene. CDR3 length: 14 amino acids. Germline V CDR1 and CDR2: SGHRS, YFSETQ.

V is TRBV18 and J is TRBJ1-2, with D possibly matching TRBD1 (5 bases). Germline lookup yields CDR1 KGHSH and CDR2 LQKENI. This CDR3 comprises 12 residues. The germline V and J ends were trimmed by 2 bases and 6 bases, with 7 bases remaining between them. This CDR3 is CASSPAGDGYTF. DNA of the CDR3: TGTGCCAGCTCACCAGCGGGGGATGGCTACACCTTC.

The V call is TRBV15, the J call TRBJ1-1; D gene ambiguous. Trimming cost V 0 bases and J 4 bases, with 12 bases left between them. Germline V gene data show CDR1 as LNHNV and CDR2 as YYDKDF (reference sequence). The CDR3 sequence is 15 residues long. The CDR3: CATSRDLGAATEAFF. The DNA of the CDR3 is TGTGCCACCAGCAGAGATCTCGGAGCAGCCACTGAAGCTTTCTTT.

V gene TRBV28 combines with J gene TRBJ1-1, with 12 bases aligning to TRBD1. CDR1 and CDR2 (germline): MDHEN, SYDVKM. This CDR3 spans 15 amino acids. Trimming took 5 bases from V and 5 from J; bases not matched to a gene: 6. CDR3: CASSVGQGARTEAFF. For the CDR3, the DNA is TGTGCCAGCAGTGTGGGACAGGGGGCGCGTACTGAAGCTTTCTTT.

V usage is TRBV18 and J usage is TRBJ1-2, with no clear D. Germline V gene data show CDR1 as KGHSH and CDR2 as LQKENI. V was clipped by 1 base and J by 4 bases, with 13 bases between them. The CDR3 loop spans 15 amino acids. The CDR3: CASSPLIGKPYGYTF. CDR3 coding DNA: TGTGCCAGCTCACCACTGATCGGGAAGCCCTATGGCTACACCTTC.

The chain is built from TRBV2 and TRBJ2-1; D is perhaps TRBD2 (5 bases). V lost 4 bases, J lost 0 bases, and 10 bases lay in between. This CDR3 spans 15 amino acids. CDR1 and CDR2 (germline): SNHLY, FYNNEI. The CDR3 protein is CASSARAVSYNEQFF. DNA for the CDR3: TGTGCCAGCAGTGCAAGAGCGGTCTCCTACAATGAGCAGTTCTTC.

About this clone: The same CDR3 can be traced to other DNA sequences in this sample. The chain joins TRBV5-1 to TRBJ2-7; a possible D gene is TRBD1 (5 bases). Germline lookup yields CDR1 SGHRS and CDR2 YFSETQ. V lost 2 bases and J 4 bases, leaving 10 bases between the germline ends. This CDR3 is 13 amino acids long. Here the CDR3 DNA reads TGCGCCAGCAGCTTCAGGGTGGGATACGAGCAGTACTTC. It encodes CASSFRVGYEQYF. The whole variable domain, filled in from reference TRBV5-1 and TRBJ2-7, reads KAGVTQTPRYLIKTRGQQVTLSCSPISGHRSVSWYQQTPGQGLQFLFEYFSETQRNKGNFPGRFSGRQFSNSRSEMNVSTLELGDSALYLCASSFRVGYEQYFGPGTRLTVT.